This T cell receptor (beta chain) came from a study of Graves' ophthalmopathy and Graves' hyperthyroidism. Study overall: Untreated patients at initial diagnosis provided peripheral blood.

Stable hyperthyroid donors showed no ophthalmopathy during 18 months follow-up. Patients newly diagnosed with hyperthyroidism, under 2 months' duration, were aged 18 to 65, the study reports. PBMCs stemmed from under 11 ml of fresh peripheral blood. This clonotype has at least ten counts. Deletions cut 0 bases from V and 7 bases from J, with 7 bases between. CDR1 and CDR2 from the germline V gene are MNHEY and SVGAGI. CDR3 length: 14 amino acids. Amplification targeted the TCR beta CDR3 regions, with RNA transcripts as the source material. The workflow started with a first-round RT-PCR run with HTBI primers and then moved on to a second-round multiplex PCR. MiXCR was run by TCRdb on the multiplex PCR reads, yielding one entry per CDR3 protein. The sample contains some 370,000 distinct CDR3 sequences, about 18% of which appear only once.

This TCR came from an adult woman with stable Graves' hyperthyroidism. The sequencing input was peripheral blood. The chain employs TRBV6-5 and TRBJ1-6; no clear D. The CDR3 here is CASSYSNPNSPLHF. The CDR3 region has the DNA TGTGCCAGCAGTTACTCGAACCCCAATTCACCCCTCCACTTT.